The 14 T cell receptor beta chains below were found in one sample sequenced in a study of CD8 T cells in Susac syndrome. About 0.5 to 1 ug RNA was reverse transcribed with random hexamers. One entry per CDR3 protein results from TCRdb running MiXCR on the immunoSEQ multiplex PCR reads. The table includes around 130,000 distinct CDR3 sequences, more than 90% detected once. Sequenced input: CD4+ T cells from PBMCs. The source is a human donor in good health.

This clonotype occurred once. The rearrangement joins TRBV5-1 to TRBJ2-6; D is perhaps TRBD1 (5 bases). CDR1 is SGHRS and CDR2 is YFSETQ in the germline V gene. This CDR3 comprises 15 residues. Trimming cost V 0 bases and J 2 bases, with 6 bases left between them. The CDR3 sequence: CASSLVRAGANVLTF. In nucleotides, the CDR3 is TGCGCCAGCAGCTTGGTCAGGGCTGGGGCCAACGTCCTGACTTTC.

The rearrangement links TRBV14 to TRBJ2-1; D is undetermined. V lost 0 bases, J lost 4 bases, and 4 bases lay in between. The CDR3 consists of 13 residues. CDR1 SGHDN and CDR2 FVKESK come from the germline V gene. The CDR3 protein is CASSQELYNEQFF. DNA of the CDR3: TGTGCCAGCAGCCAAGAGCTGTACAATGAGCAGTTCTTC.

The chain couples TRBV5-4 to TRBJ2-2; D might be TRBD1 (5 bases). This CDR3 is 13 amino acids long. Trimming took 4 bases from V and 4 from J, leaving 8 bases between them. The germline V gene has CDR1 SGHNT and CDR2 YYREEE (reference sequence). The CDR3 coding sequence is TGTGCCAGCAGCGCCGACAGCACCGGGGAGCTGTTTTTT. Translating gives CASSADSTGELFF. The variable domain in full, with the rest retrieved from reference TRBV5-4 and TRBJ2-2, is ETGVTQSPTHLIKTRGQQVTLRCSSQSGHNTVSWYQQALGQGPQFIFQYYREEENGRGNFPPRFSGLQFPNYSSELNVNALELDDSALYLCASSADSTGELFFGEGSRLTVL.

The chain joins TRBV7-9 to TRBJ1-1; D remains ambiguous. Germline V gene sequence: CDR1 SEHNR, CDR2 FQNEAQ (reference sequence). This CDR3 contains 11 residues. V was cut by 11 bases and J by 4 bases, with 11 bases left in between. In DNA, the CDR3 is TGTGCCGGGAGCAGGAGCACTGAAGCTTTCTTT. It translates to CAGSRSTEAFF.

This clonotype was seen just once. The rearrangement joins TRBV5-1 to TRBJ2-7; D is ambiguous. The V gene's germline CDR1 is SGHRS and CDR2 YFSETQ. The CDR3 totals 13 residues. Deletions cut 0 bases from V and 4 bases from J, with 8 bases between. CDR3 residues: CASSLVPEYEQYF. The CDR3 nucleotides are TGCGCCAGCAGCTTGGTACCCGAATACGAGCAGTACTTC.

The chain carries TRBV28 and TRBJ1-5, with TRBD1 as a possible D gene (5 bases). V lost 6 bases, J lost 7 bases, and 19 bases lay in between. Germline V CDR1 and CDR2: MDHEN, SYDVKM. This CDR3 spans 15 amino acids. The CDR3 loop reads CASRTLTPGGQPQHF. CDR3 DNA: TGTGCCAGCAGAACCCTGACTCCGGGGGGACAGCCCCAGCATTTT.

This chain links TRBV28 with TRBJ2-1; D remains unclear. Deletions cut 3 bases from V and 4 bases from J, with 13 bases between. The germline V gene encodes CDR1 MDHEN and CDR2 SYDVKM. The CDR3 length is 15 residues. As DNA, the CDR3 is TGTGCCAGCAGTTTTCTTGCGGAGCCTTACAATGAGCAGTTCTTC. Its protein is CASSFLAEPYNEQFF.

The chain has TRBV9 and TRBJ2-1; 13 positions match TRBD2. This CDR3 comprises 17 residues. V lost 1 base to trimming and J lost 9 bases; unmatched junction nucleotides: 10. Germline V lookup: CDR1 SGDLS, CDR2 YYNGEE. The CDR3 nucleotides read TGTGCCAGCAGCGTAATAGTAGGACTAGCGGGAGAAGGTGAGCAGTTCTTC. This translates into CASSVIVGLAGEGEQFF.

The CDR3 DNA reads TGTGCCAGCAGCTTATCCCAGGTATATAGCAATCAGCCCCAGCATTTT. Its translation: CASSLSQVYSNQPQHF. The rearrangement links TRBV7-2 to TRBJ1-5, with D unresolved. The CDR3 extends over 16 amino acids. From germline, CDR1 is SGHTA and CDR2 FQGNSA. Trimming left V 2 bases short and J 0 bases short, with 11 bases between. The full variable domain, rest sourced from reference TRBV7-2 and TRBJ1-5, is GAGVSQSPSNKVTEKGKDVELRCDPISGHTALYWYRQSLGQGLEFLIYFQGNSAPDKSGLPSDRFSAERTGGSVSTLTIQRTQQEDSAVYLCASSLSQVYSNQPQHFGDGTRLSIL.

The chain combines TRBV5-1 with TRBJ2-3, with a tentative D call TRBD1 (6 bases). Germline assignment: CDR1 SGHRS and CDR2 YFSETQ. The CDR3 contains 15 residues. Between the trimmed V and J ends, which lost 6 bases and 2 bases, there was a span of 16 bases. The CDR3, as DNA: TGCGCCAGCACCCTCAAAACAGGGCTCACAGATACGCAGTATTTT. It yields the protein CASTLKTGLTDTQYF. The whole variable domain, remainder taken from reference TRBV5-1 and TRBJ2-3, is KAGVTQTPRYLIKTRGQQVTLSCSPISGHRSVSWYQQTPGQGLQFLFEYFSETQRNKGNFPGRFSGRQFSNSRSEMNVSTLELGDSALYLCASTLKTGLTDTQYFGPGTRLTVL.

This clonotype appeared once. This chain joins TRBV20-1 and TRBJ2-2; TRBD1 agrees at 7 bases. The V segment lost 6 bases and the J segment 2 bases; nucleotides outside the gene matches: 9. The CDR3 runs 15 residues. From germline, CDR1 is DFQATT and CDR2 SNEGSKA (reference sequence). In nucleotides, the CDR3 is TGCAGTGCCAGCGACAGGGCACCCAACACCGGGGAGCTGTTTTTT. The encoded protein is CSASDRAPNTGELFF.

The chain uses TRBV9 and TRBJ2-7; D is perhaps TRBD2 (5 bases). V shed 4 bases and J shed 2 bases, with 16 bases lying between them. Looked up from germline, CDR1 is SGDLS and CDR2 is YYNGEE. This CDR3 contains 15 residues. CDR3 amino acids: CASSLGLDLPYEQYF. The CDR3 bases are TGTGCCAGCAGCCTCGGACTTGACCTGCCCTACGAGCAGTACTTC.

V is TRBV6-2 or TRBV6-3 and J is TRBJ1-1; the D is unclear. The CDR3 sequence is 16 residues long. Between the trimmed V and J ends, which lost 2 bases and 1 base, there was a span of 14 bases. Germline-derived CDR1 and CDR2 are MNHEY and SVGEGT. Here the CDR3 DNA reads TGTGCCAGCAGTTACATTCAGCTTTCAGGGAACACTGAAGCTTTCTTT. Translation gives CASSYIQLSGNTEAFF.

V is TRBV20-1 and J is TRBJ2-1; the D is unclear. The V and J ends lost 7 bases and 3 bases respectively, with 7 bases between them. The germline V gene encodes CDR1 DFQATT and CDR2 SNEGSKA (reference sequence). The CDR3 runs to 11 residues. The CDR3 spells CSVGNYNEQFF. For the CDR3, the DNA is TGCAGTGTTGGTAACTACAATGAGCAGTTCTTC.